These T cell receptor beta chains were read from a single sample in a study of blood T cells in healthy people across ages. TCRdb itself ran the 5' RACE reads through MiXCR, one entry per CDR3 protein. Among 380,000 or so distinct CDR3 sequences listed, roughly half were seen once. Sequenced input: blood. All receptors come from a man aged 60 to 69 in good health. The CDR3 runs from the conserved cysteine through the conserved F or W. Fields, in order: J gene, D gene, clone size, CDR3 length, V gene, CDR3 protein, CDR3 DNA. D genes are given only for firm matches. Expanded clones are given a class, and other clones once, few, many or no size at all.

j_call: TRBJ2-3
d_call: TRBD2
clone_size: -
cdr3_length: 19
v_call: TRBV5-5
cdr3_aa: CASSLRILAGEGSTDTQYF
cdr3_nt: TGTGCCAGCAGCTTGAGAATCCTAGCGGGGGAGGGAAGCACAGATACGCAGTATTTT

j_call: TRBJ2-5
d_call: TRBD1
clone_size: -
cdr3_length: 12
v_call: TRBV6-6
cdr3_aa: CASGQGKETQYF
cdr3_nt: TGTGCCAGCGGACAGGGGAAAGAGACCCAGTACTTC

j_call: TRBJ2-4
d_call: -
clone_size: few
cdr3_length: 16
v_call: TRBV20-1
cdr3_aa: CSARDRDSGAKNIQYF
cdr3_nt: TGCAGTGCTAGAGATCGAGACTCTGGAGCCAAAAACATTCAGTACTTC

j_call: TRBJ2-6
d_call: -
clone_size: few
cdr3_length: 10
v_call: TRBV9
cdr3_aa: CASGTSILTF
cdr3_nt: TGTGCCAGCGGGACCTCGATCCTGACTTTC

j_call: TRBJ2-7
d_call: -
clone_size: few
cdr3_length: 14
v_call: TRBV9
cdr3_aa: CASSAWGQVGEQYF
cdr3_nt: TGTGCCAGCAGCGCTTGGGGGCAGGTTGGCGAGCAGTACTTC

j_call: TRBJ2-2
d_call: -
clone_size: -
cdr3_length: 13
v_call: TRBV2
cdr3_aa: CASRGFDTGELFF
cdr3_nt: TGTGCCAGCAGGGGGTTTGACACCGGGGAGCTGTTTTTT

j_call: TRBJ2-7
d_call: TRBD1
clone_size: -
cdr3_length: 16
v_call: TRBV5-1
cdr3_aa: CASSRFGTGSSYEQYF
cdr3_nt: TGCGCCAGCAGCCGCTTCGGGACAGGGAGCTCCTACGAGCAGTACTTC

j_call: TRBJ1-6
d_call: -
clone_size: -
cdr3_length: 16
v_call: TRBV6-1
cdr3_aa: CASSQGGGIGNSPLHF
cdr3_nt: TGTGCCAGCAGTCAAGGGGGGGGCATCGGTAATTCACCCCTCCACTTT

j_call: TRBJ2-5
d_call: -
clone_size: few
cdr3_length: 12
v_call: TRBV30
cdr3_aa: CAGRQYQETQYF
cdr3_nt: TGTGCCGGAAGACAGTACCAAGAGACCCAGTACTTC

j_call: TRBJ2-7
d_call: TRBD1
clone_size: many
cdr3_length: 14
v_call: TRBV7-8
cdr3_aa: CASSSDRGRYEQYF
cdr3_nt: TGTGCCAGCAGCTCCGACAGGGGTCGGTACGAGCAGTACTTC

j_call: TRBJ2-1
d_call: -
clone_size: few
cdr3_length: 11
v_call: TRBV6-2/TRBV6-3
cdr3_aa: CASSRTNEQFF
cdr3_nt: TGTGCCAGCAGTCGGACCAATGAGCAGTTCTTC

j_call: TRBJ2-7
d_call: -
clone_size: few
cdr3_length: 15
v_call: TRBV7-8
cdr3_aa: CASSKRSGPRNEQYF
cdr3_nt: TGTGCCAGCAGCAAGCGCTCGGGGCCGAGGAACGAGCAGTACTTC

j_call: TRBJ2-2
d_call: -
clone_size: -
cdr3_length: 14
v_call: TRBV14
cdr3_aa: CASSQNTDTGELFF
cdr3_nt: TGTGCCAGCAGCCAAAACACGGACACCGGGGAGCTGTTTTTT

j_call: TRBJ2-1
d_call: -
clone_size: -
cdr3_length: 15
v_call: TRBV5-1
cdr3_aa: CASSLAGRLKETQFF
cdr3_nt: TGCGCCAGCAGCTTGGCCGGCAGACTCAAAGAGACCCAGTTCTTC

j_call: TRBJ2-2
d_call: -
clone_size: -
cdr3_length: 12
v_call: TRBV9
cdr3_aa: CASSVVPGELFF
cdr3_nt: TGTGCCAGCAGCGTAGTCCCCGGGGAGCTGTTTTTT

j_call: TRBJ2-3
d_call: -
clone_size: -
cdr3_length: 13
v_call: TRBV7-3
cdr3_aa: CASSYREIDTQYF
cdr3_nt: TGTGCCAGCAGCTACAGGGAGATCGATACGCAGTATTTT

j_call: TRBJ2-3
d_call: TRBD2
clone_size: few
cdr3_length: 15
v_call: TRBV20-1
cdr3_aa: CSARDLAGGTDTQYF
cdr3_nt: TGCAGTGCTAGAGATCTGGCGGGGGGCACAGATACGCAGTATTTT

j_call: TRBJ2-3
d_call: -
clone_size: few
cdr3_length: 14
v_call: TRBV12-3/TRBV12-4
cdr3_aa: CASIHNGITDTQYF
cdr3_nt: TGTGCCAGCATCCACAACGGAATCACAGATACGCAGTATTTT

j_call: TRBJ2-1
d_call: TRBD2
clone_size: -
cdr3_length: 16
v_call: TRBV3-1
cdr3_aa: CASTQWASGGTGEQFF
cdr3_nt: TGTGCCAGCACCCAATGGGCTAGCGGGGGGACGGGTGAGCAGTTCTTC

j_call: TRBJ1-6
d_call: -
clone_size: -
cdr3_length: 14
v_call: TRBV11-2
cdr3_aa: CASSSVGGNSPLHF
cdr3_nt: TGTGCCAGCAGCTCCGTCGGGGGGAATTCACCCCTCCACTTT

j_call: TRBJ2-1
d_call: -
clone_size: -
cdr3_length: 13
v_call: TRBV20-1
cdr3_aa: CSAVVTGEGEQFF
cdr3_nt: TGCAGTGCCGTTGTCACGGGAGAGGGTGAGCAGTTCTTC

j_call: TRBJ2-4
d_call: TRBD1
clone_size: once
cdr3_length: 13
v_call: TRBV29-1
cdr3_aa: CSVDRGGQDIQYF
cdr3_nt: TGCAGCGTGGACAGGGGAGGTCAGGACATTCAGTACTTC

j_call: TRBJ2-7
d_call: -
clone_size: -
cdr3_length: 14
v_call: TRBV5-1
cdr3_aa: CASSFQNDLYEQYF
cdr3_nt: TGCGCCAGCAGCTTCCAAAACGACCTCTACGAGCAGTACTTC

j_call: TRBJ2-1
d_call: -
clone_size: -
cdr3_length: 14
v_call: TRBV7-2
cdr3_aa: CASSVAHSLHEQFF
cdr3_nt: TGTGCCAGCAGCGTAGCCCACTCGCTCCATGAGCAGTTCTTC

j_call: TRBJ2-7
d_call: TRBD2
clone_size: few
cdr3_length: 14
v_call: TRBV5-1
cdr3_aa: CASSPSGALYEQYF
cdr3_nt: TGCGCCAGCAGCCCTAGCGGGGCCCTCTACGAGCAGTACTTC

j_call: TRBJ2-3
d_call: -
clone_size: few
cdr3_length: 16
v_call: TRBV14
cdr3_aa: CASSRLGGVPTDTQYF
cdr3_nt: TGTGCCAGCAGCCGCCTCGGGGGCGTACCCACAGATACGCAGTATTTT

j_call: TRBJ2-1
d_call: -
clone_size: once
cdr3_length: 12
v_call: TRBV6-6
cdr3_aa: CASARKGGEQFF
cdr3_nt: TGTGCCAGCGCCCGAAAAGGGGGGGAGCAGTTCTTC

j_call: TRBJ2-4
d_call: -
clone_size: -
cdr3_length: 13
v_call: TRBV30
cdr3_aa: CAWTTTAGNIQYF
cdr3_nt: TGTGCCTGGACCACGACAGCCGGAAACATTCAGTACTTC

j_call: TRBJ1-6
d_call: -
clone_size: -
cdr3_length: 13
v_call: TRBV20-1
cdr3_aa: CSASAKVDSPLHF
cdr3_nt: TGCAGTGCTAGCGCGAAGGTTGATTCACCCCTCCACTTT

j_call: TRBJ2-5
d_call: TRBD1
clone_size: -
cdr3_length: 16
v_call: TRBV14
cdr3_aa: CASSLTGTGVRETQYF
cdr3_nt: TGTGCCAGCAGCCTCACCGGGACAGGGGTTAGAGAGACCCAGTACTTC

j_call: TRBJ2-3
d_call: -
clone_size: few
cdr3_length: 15
v_call: TRBV4-2
cdr3_aa: CASSQDRRITDTQYF
cdr3_nt: TGTGCCAGCAGCCAAGATCGTCGGATTACAGATACGCAGTATTTT

j_call: TRBJ2-3
d_call: TRBD2
clone_size: -
cdr3_length: 14
v_call: TRBV6-2/TRBV6-3
cdr3_aa: CASTSGGRWDTQYF
cdr3_nt: TGTGCCAGCACCTCGGGAGGCCGATGGGATACGCAGTATTTT

j_call: TRBJ2-7
d_call: -
clone_size: few
cdr3_length: 13
v_call: TRBV5-6
cdr3_aa: CASSLDRDGGQYF
cdr3_nt: TGTGCCAGCAGCCTAGACCGGGACGGTGGGCAGTACTTC

j_call: TRBJ2-1
d_call: TRBD2
clone_size: -
cdr3_length: 17
v_call: TRBV20-1
cdr3_aa: CSARLPGLAMGPNEQFF
cdr3_nt: TGCAGTGCTAGATTGCCGGGACTAGCGATGGGACCCAATGAGCAGTTCTTC

j_call: TRBJ2-1
d_call: TRBD2
clone_size: once
cdr3_length: 17
v_call: TRBV9
cdr3_aa: CASSVGTSGGLNNEQFF
cdr3_nt: TGTGCCAGCAGCGTAGGGACTAGCGGGGGATTGAACAATGAGCAGTTCTTC

j_call: TRBJ2-1
d_call: -
clone_size: -
cdr3_length: 14
v_call: TRBV29-1
cdr3_aa: CSVDGQLGGNEQFF
cdr3_nt: TGCAGCGTTGACGGTCAGCTTGGTGGAAATGAGCAGTTCTTC

j_call: TRBJ2-5
d_call: TRBD1
clone_size: many
cdr3_length: 13
v_call: TRBV29-1
cdr3_aa: CSGRQGDQETQYF
cdr3_nt: TGCAGCGGCCGACAGGGGGATCAAGAGACCCAGTACTTC

j_call: TRBJ1-5
d_call: TRBD1
clone_size: -
cdr3_length: 16
v_call: TRBV5-5
cdr3_aa: CASSRGTEASNQPQHF
cdr3_nt: TGTGCCAGCAGCCGCGGGACAGAAGCATCAAATCAGCCCCAGCATTTT

j_call: TRBJ1-5
d_call: -
clone_size: -
cdr3_length: 14
v_call: TRBV20-1
cdr3_aa: CSARDGEGDQPQHF
cdr3_nt: TGCAGTGCTAGAGATGGGGAGGGCGATCAGCCCCAGCATTTT

j_call: TRBJ1-2
d_call: -
clone_size: -
cdr3_length: 15
v_call: TRBV20-1
cdr3_aa: CSARDQSTDYYGYTF
cdr3_nt: TGCAGTGCTAGAGATCAATCGACAGATTATTATGGCTACACCTTC

j_call: TRBJ2-6
d_call: -
clone_size: few
cdr3_length: 18
v_call: TRBV11-2
cdr3_aa: CASSLVVGMISGANVLTF
cdr3_nt: TGTGCCAGCAGCTTAGTTGTAGGTATGATCTCTGGGGCCAACGTCCTGACTTTC

j_call: TRBJ2-2
d_call: -
clone_size: -
cdr3_length: 12
v_call: TRBV20-1
cdr3_aa: CSVRLGTGELFF
cdr3_nt: TGCAGTGTAAGGTTAGGAACCGGGGAGCTGTTTTTT

j_call: TRBJ1-2
d_call: -
clone_size: -
cdr3_length: 16
v_call: TRBV29-1
cdr3_aa: CSVAGGKGEGNYGYTF
cdr3_nt: TGCAGCGTTGCTGGGGGGAAGGGAGAAGGGAACTATGGCTACACCTTC

j_call: TRBJ2-1
d_call: -
clone_size: -
cdr3_length: 14
v_call: TRBV7-9
cdr3_aa: CASTLASVYNEQFF
cdr3_nt: TGTGCCAGCACCTTGGCTAGCGTATACAATGAGCAGTTCTTC

j_call: TRBJ2-3
d_call: -
clone_size: many
cdr3_length: 14
v_call: TRBV11-2
cdr3_aa: CASSLTPRGDTQYF
cdr3_nt: TGTGCCAGCAGCTTAACCCCTAGGGGAGATACGCAGTATTTT

j_call: TRBJ2-3
d_call: -
clone_size: -
cdr3_length: 15
v_call: TRBV6-5
cdr3_aa: CASSYGSLRGDTQYF
cdr3_nt: TGTGCCAGCAGCTACGGGTCGTTGCGGGGAGATACGCAGTATTTT

j_call: TRBJ2-4
d_call: TRBD2
clone_size: -
cdr3_length: 16
v_call: TRBV5-1
cdr3_aa: CASSLTTTSGENIQYF
cdr3_nt: TGCGCCAGCAGCTTGACCACGACTAGCGGGGAAAACATTCAGTACTTC

j_call: TRBJ2-3
d_call: TRBD1
clone_size: few
cdr3_length: 14
v_call: TRBV9
cdr3_aa: CASGQGPPLMTQYF
cdr3_nt: TGTGCCAGTGGACAGGGACCACCTTTGATGACGCAGTATTTT

j_call: TRBJ2-1
d_call: -
clone_size: -
cdr3_length: 15
v_call: TRBV12-3/TRBV12-4
cdr3_aa: CASSLWLAGPGGQFF
cdr3_nt: TGTGCCAGCAGTTTGTGGCTAGCGGGCCCAGGGGGGCAGTTCTTC